A single sample gave rise to the 4 T cell receptor beta chains below, sequenced in a study of low-dose radiotherapy and immunotherapy resistance in tumors. Sample time point: after trial treatment. Treatment defined: LDRT plus nivolumab, ipilimumab, low-dose cyclophosphamide and aspirin (RACIN trial). TRAV- and TRBV-specific primers, spanning alpha and beta chains, primed first-strand cDNA. TCRs underwent approximately 20 PCR cycles of amplification with a constant-region primer and V-primer adapter. Each CDR3 protein is one row after TCRdb ran MiXCR on the reads. The sample shows about 80,000 distinct CDR3 sequences, less than 20% of them seen only once. This sample comprised PBMCs, obtained after low-dose radiotherapy plus immunotherapy. These receptors were obtained from a male donor with prostate cancer.

This clonotype was counted many times. The chain employs TRBV3-1 and TRBJ1-2, with a weak D call TRBD1 (6 bases). Germline V CDR1 and CDR2: LGHDT, YNNKEL (reference sequence). V lost 5 bases to trimming and J lost 3 bases, with 13 bases between them. This CDR3 is built from 14 residues. This CDR3 is CASSGQLGDYGYTF. CDR3 DNA sequence: TGTGCCAGCAGCGGACAGTTGGGGGACTATGGCTACACCTTC.

The chain uses TRBV27 and TRBJ2-7, with D perhaps assigned TRBD1 or TRBD2 (5 bases each). The CDR3 is made up of 16 amino acids. V dropped 4 bases and J dropped 5 bases, with 21 bases sitting between them. Germline V gives CDR1 MNHEY, CDR2 SMNVEV (reference sequence). CDR3 nucleotide sequence: TGTGCCAGCAGTTACCGTGGGACGTCGGTCATGGACGAGCAGTACTTC. Residues: CASSYRGTSVMDEQYF.

This clonotype was seen ten or more times. J is TRBJ2-2 and V is TRBV5-1; D call uncertain. CDR3 length: 14 residues. Germline CDR1 and CDR2: SGHRS and YFSETQ. Deletions cut 0 bases from V and 2 bases from J, with 5 bases between. In nucleotides, the CDR3 is TGCGCCAGCAGCTTGGAGATCAACACCGGGGAGCTGTTTTTT. It is translated as CASSLEINTGELFF. Filled out from reference TRBV5-1 and TRBJ2-2, the complete variable domain reads KAGVTQTPRYLIKTRGQQVTLSCSPISGHRSVSWYQQTPGQGLQFLFEYFSETQRNKGNFPGRFSGRQFSNSRSEMNVSTLELGDSALYLCASSLEINTGELFFGEGSRLTVL.

The rearrangement links TRBV6-1 to TRBJ1-2; tentatively, D is TRBD1 (6 bases). CDR1 MNHNS and CDR2 SASEGT come from the germline V gene. This CDR3 region has 13 residues. V gave up 5 bases and J gave up 6 bases, with 13 bases separating them. The CDR3 reads CASSLARGHGYTF. As DNA, the CDR3 is TGTGCCAGCAGTTTAGCCAGGGGCCATGGCTACACCTTC.